Detailed here is one TCR beta chain. This sample was taken from a study of blood T cell repertoires in COVID-19. The wider study: Collection of acute and convalescent COVID-19 samples took place in the United States, Italy and Spain. T cells, B-cell-depleted T cells, or PBMCs provided the cDNA or gDNA that served as material.

Participants spanned ages about 18 to 90 years and resided in 24 US areas. In the authors' workflow: Amplified reference gene primers provided the basis for estimating nucleated cell counts. The method was immunoSEQ multiplex PCR; TCRdb's version includes in-frame clones alone and lacks a portion of them. V, J and clone size are taken as reported in that table, and D and trimming were inferred from the DNA itself. The sample holds about 140,000 clones, just under 85% seen once. The germline V gene encodes CDR1 SGHAT and CDR2 FQNNGV. The length of the CDR3 is 14 residues. Trimming left V 4 bases short and J 7 bases short, with 16 bases between.

The TCR originated in a woman aged 50 to 60 with acute COVID-19. This chain links TRBV11-2 with TRBJ1-2; perhaps TRBD1 as D (6 bases). The material sequenced was PBMCs or T cells enriched from blood (not recorded which). Written as DNA, the CDR3 is TGTGCCAGCAGCTCGGAGGGGGGGGCGGCTGGCTACACCTTC. This sequence encodes CASSSEGGAAGYTF. The full variable domain, its missing parts supplied by reference TRBV11-2 and TRBJ1-2, is EAGVAQSPRYKIIEKRQSVAFWCNPISGHATLYWYQQILGQGPKLLIQFQNNGVVDDSQLPKDRFSAERLKGVDSTLKIQPAKLEDSAVYLCASSSEGGAAGYTFGSGTRLTVV.